This T cell receptor beta chain was documented in a study of response to subunit inactivated influenza vaccine. In this sample, this clonotype turned up a few times. CDR1 and CDR2 from the germline V gene are SQVTM and ANQGSEA. The length of the CDR3 is 16 residues. V lost 3 bases and J lost 4, with 22 bases in between. One entry per CDR3 protein results from TCRdb running MiXCR on the RT-PCR reads. The data show 490,000 or so distinct CDR3 sequences, with about 8% seen just once and roughly 13% held by the top ten. The V call is TRBV29-1, the J call TRBJ2-7, with D perhaps assigned TRBD1 or TRBD2 (5 bases each). The sample here was PBMCs from blood, taken roughly 24 months after vaccination. The TCR was taken from a man aged 50-75 years who received an inactivated influenza vaccine. The CDR3 loop is CSVDGIDQRGPYEQYF. In DNA form, the CDR3 reads TGCAGCGTTGACGGGATCGATCAACGGGGACCTTACGAGCAGTACTTC.